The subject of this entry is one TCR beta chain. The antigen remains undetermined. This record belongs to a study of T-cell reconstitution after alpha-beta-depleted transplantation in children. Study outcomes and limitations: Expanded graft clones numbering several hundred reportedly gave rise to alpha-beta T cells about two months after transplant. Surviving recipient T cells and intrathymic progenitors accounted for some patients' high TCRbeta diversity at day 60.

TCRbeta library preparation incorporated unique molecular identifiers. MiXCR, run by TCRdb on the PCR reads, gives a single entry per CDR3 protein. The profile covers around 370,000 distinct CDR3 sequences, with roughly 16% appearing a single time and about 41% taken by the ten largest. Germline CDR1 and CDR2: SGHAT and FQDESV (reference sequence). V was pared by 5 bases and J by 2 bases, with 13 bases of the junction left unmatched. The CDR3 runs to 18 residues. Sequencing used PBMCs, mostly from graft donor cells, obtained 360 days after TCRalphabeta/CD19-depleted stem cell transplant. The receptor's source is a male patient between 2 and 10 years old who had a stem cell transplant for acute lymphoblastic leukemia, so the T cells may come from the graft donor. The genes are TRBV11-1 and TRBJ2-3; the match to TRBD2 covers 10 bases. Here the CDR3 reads CASSLLAGVFGSTDTQYF. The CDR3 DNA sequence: TGTGCCAGCAGCCTCCTAGCGGGAGTATTTGGTTCCACAGATACGCAGTATTTT.